This T cell receptor beta chain was captured by sequencing in a study of T-cell reconstitution after alpha-beta-depleted transplantation in children. Overall study findings and caveats: T cells produced anew were the main source of T-cell counts and diversity one year after transplant. About two months after transplant, alpha-beta T cells reportedly came from several hundred expanded graft clones. Surviving recipient T cells and thymic progenitors underlay high day-60 TCRbeta diversity in some patients.

Unique molecular identifiers were used to barcode this TCRbeta library. A single record per CDR3 protein comes from TCRdb applying MiXCR to the PCR reads. Here the sample spans just under 150,000 distinct CDR3 sequences, roughly 9% being singletons. This clonotype was picked up many times. Its specificity is unknown. Germline V gene data show CDR1 as MNHNS and CDR2 as SASEGT. V shed 6 bases and J shed 3 bases, with 14 bases lying between them. This CDR3 has 14 residues. This material consisted of PBMCs, mostly from graft donor cells, taken 180 days after TCRalphabeta/CD19-depleted stem cell transplant. The rearrangement uses TRBV6-1 and TRBJ1-2; D not certain. This TCR derives from a female patient aged 2-9 years who had a stem cell transplant for congenital amegakaryocytic thrombocytopenia, so the T cells may come from the graft donor. The CDR3 nucleotides are TGTGCCAGCAGGGATTATCCCCTCTACTATGGCTACACCTTC. Amino acids: CASRDYPLYYGYTF.